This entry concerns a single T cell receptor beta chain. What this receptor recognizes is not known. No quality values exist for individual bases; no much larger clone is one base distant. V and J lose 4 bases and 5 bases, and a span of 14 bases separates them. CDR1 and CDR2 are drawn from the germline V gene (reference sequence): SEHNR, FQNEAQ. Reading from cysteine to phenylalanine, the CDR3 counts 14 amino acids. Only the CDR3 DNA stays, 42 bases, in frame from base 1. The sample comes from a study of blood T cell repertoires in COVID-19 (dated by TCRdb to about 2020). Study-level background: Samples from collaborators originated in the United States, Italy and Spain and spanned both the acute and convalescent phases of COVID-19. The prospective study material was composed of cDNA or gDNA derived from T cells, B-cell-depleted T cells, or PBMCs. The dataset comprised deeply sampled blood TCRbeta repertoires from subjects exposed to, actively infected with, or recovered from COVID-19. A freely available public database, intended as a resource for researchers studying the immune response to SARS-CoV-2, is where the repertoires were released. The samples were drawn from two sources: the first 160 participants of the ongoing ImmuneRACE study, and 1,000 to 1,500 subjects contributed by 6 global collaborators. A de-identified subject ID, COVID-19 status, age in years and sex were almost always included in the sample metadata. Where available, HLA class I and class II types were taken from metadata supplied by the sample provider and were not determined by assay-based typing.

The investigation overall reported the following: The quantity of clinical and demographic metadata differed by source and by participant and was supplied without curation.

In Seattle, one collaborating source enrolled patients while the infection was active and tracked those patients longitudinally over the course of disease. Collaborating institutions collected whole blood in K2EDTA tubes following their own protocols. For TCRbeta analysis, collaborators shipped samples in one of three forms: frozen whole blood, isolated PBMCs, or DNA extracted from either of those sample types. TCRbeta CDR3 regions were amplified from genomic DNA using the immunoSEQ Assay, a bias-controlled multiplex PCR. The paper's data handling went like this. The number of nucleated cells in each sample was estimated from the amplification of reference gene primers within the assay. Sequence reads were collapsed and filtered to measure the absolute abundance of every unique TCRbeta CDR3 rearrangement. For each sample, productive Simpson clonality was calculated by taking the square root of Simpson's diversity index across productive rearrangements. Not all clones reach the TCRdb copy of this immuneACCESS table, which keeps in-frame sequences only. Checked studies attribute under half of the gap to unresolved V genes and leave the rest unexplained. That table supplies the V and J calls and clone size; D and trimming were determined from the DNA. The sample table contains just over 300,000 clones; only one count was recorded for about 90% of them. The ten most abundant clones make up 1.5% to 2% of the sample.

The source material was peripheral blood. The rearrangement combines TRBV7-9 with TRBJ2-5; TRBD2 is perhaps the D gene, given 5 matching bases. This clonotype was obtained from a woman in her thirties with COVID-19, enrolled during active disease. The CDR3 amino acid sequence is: CASSSDWLGETQYF. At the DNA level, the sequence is TGTGCCAGCAGCTCGGACTGGCTTGGGGAGACCCAGTACTTC.